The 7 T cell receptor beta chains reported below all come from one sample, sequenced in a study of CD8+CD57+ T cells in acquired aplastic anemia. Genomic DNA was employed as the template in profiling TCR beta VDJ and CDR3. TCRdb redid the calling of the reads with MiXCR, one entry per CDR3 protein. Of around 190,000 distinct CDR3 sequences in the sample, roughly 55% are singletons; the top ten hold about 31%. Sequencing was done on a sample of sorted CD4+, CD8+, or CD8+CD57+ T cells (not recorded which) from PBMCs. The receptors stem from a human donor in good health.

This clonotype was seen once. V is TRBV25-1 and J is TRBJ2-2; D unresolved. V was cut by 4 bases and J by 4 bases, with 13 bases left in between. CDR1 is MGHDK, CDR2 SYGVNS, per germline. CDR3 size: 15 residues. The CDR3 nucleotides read TGTGCCAGCAGTGGACTCGGTGCCATCACCGGGGAGCTGTTTTTT. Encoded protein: CASSGLGAITGELFF.

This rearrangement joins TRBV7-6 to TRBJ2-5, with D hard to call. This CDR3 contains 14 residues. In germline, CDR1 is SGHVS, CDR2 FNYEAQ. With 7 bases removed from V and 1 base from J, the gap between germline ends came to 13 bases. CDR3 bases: TGTGCCAGCAAATCGACGGCTACCCAAGAGACCCAGTACTTC. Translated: CASKSTATQETQYF.

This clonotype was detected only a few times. The DNA for the CDR3 is TGTGCCAGCGCGACTCGGACTAACTATGGCTACACCTTC. This encodes CASATRTNYGYTF. The chain is built from TRBV7-8 and TRBJ1-2; D remains ambiguous. The germline V gene has CDR1 SGHVS and CDR2 FQNEAQ. The CDR3 has 13 amino acids. Trimming cost V 8 bases and J 0 bases, with 10 bases left between them.

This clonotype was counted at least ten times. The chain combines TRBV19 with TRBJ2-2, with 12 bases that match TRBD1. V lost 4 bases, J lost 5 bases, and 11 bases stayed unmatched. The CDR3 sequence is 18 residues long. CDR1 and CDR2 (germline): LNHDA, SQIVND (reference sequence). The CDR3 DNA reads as TGTGCCAGTAGTACCGGGACAGGGGGCATCGGGGGGACCGGGGAGCTGTTTTTT. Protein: CASSTGTGGIGGTGELFF.

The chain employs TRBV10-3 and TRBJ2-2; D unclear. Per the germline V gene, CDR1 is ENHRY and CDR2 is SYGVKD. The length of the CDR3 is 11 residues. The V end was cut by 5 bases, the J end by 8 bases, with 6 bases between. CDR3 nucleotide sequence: TGTGCCATCAGTTGTAATGGGGAGCTGTTTTTT. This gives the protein CAISCNGELFF.

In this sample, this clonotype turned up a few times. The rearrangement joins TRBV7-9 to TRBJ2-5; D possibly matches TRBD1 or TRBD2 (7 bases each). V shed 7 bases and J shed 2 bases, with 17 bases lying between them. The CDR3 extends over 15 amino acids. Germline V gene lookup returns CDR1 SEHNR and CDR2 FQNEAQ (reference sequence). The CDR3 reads CASTLGQGGQETQYF. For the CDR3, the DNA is TGTGCCAGCACCCTCGGTCAGGGGGGGCAAGAGACCCAGTACTTC.

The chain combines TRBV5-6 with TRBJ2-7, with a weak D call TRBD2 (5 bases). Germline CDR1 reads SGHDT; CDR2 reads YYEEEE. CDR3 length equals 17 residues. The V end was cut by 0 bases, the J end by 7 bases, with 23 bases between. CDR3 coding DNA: TGTGCCAGCAGCTTGGAAACTGCTAGAGCGGCGGTCTTGGAGCAGTACTTC. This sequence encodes CASSLETARAAVLEQYF.